Below, 29 T cell receptor beta chains from the same sample are listed, as sequenced in a study of a mutant IDH1 vaccine in newly diagnosed glioma. Time point noted: baseline, week 1 (first vaccination visit). Specified treatment: pre-vaccination baseline after standard-of-care therapy. Clones were read by immunoSEQ multiplex PCR, and TCRdb kept only the in-frame ones, dropping some. The profile shows some 51,000 clones, 70% to 80% of them singletons. Specimen: PBMCs, collected from a glioma patient treated with radiotherapy, temozolomide or both. These receptors all come from a woman aged 35 to 49 with glioma.

The chain has TRBV30 and TRBJ2-6, with D unclear. Between the trimmed V and J ends, which lost 4 bases and 1 base, there was a span of 5 bases. The length of the CDR3 is 13 residues. CDR1 is GTSNPN and CDR2 is SVGIG in the germline V gene (reference sequence). The CDR3 spells CAWTKSGANVLTF. CDR3 nucleotides: TGTGCCTGGACTAAATCTGGGGCCAACGTCCTGACTTTC.

The V gene is TRBV30, the J gene TRBJ1-2; no clear D gene. Between the trimmed V and J ends, which lost 1 base and 6 bases, there was a span of 21 bases. The CDR3 spans 16 residues. From germline, CDR1 is GTSNPN and CDR2 SVGIG (reference sequence). CDR3 nucleotides: TGTGCCTGGAGTGGAATTCTCCCTACGGGCTACGATGGCTACACCTTC. Protein sequence: CAWSGILPTGYDGYTF.

The chain uses TRBV9 and TRBJ2-5, with D possibly TRBD1 on 6 matching bases. The CDR3 extends over 16 amino acids. Germline CDR1 and CDR2: SGDLS and YYNGEE. V was cut by 1 base and J by 5 bases, with 18 bases left in between. This CDR3 is CASSVTPRTDEETQYF. For the CDR3, the DNA is TGTGCCAGCAGCGTAACACCCCGGACAGATGAGGAGACCCAGTACTTC.

The chain carries TRBV30 and TRBJ2-3, with TRBD1 matching 7 bases. The CDR3 totals 15 residues. Germline loops: CDR1 GTSNPN, CDR2 SVGIG (reference sequence). With 2 bases clipped from V and 4 bases from J, the junction kept 9 bases outside the gene matches. CDR3 bases: TGTGCCTGGAGTCGGGGACAGTCCGACGCAGATACGCAGTATTTT. Protein: CAWSRGQSDADTQYF.

The rearrangement joins TRBV6-5 to TRBJ2-2; D is uncertain. The CDR3 contains 12 residues. Deletions cut 2 bases from V and 6 bases from J, with 4 bases between. Germline-derived CDR1 and CDR2 are MNHEY and SVGAGI. CDR3: CASSYAAGELFF. The CDR3 bases are TGTGCCAGCAGTTACGCGGCCGGGGAGCTGTTTTTT.

The CDR3 loop reads CASSMSQGEETQYF. The CDR3 nucleotides are TGCGCCAGCAGCATGTCACAGGGGGAAGAGACCCAGTACTTC. This chain connects TRBV5-1 to TRBJ2-5; 8 bases are shared with TRBD1. The CDR3 totals 14 residues. Trimming at V came to 4 bases and at J to 3 bases, leaving 5 bases not matched to a gene. Germline V gene lookup returns CDR1 SGHRS and CDR2 YFSETQ.

This clone appeared a few times. The genes are TRBV6-1 and TRBJ2-7; weak D call: TRBD2 (7 bases). This CDR3 comprises 13 residues. CDR1 and CDR2 (germline): MNHNS, SASEGT. Trimming took 6 bases from V and 4 from J, leaving 13 bases between them. CDR3 sequence: CASRAGAGYEQYF. CDR3 bases: TGTGCCAGCAGGGCGGGGGCCGGGTACGAGCAGTACTTC.

This chain links TRBV6-6 with TRBJ1-2; D may be TRBD1 (5 bases). V was trimmed by 0 bases and J by 4 bases, leaving 15 bases between them. The germline V gene has CDR1 MNHNY and CDR2 SVGAGI (reference sequence). The CDR3 loop spans 16 amino acids. The DNA for the CDR3 is TGTGCCAGCAGTTACTCCGCGGAGGGGCCCTCCTATGGCTACACCTTC. It specifies CASSYSAEGPSYGYTF.

The rearrangement uses TRBV5-1 and TRBJ2-1; 15 nucleotides line up with TRBD2. Germline V lookup: CDR1 SGHRS, CDR2 YFSETQ. The trim removed 2 bases at V and 10 bases at J, leaving 10 bases unmatched. The CDR3 runs to 17 residues. In DNA, the CDR3 is TGCGCCAGCAGCTTCATCACCGGGACTAGCGGGGGGAACGAGCAGTTCTTC. Its protein product is CASSFITGTSGGNEQFF.

This sequence joins TRBV2 and TRBJ2-1; TRBD2 is a possible D gene (7 bases). V lost 7 bases, J lost 7 bases, and 17 bases lay in between. Per germline, CDR1 SNHLY and CDR2 FYNNEI. The CDR3 runs to 14 residues. This chain's CDR3 is CASIVTGGSNEQFF. CDR3 in DNA: TGTGCCAGCATAGTAACGGGGGGCAGTAATGAGCAGTTCTTC.

There are a few counts of this clone. V gene TRBV6-6 combines with J gene TRBJ1-5; no reliable D call. Germline assignment: CDR1 MNHNY and CDR2 SVGAGI (reference sequence). This CDR3 comprises 14 residues. The V and J ends lost 5 bases and 6 bases respectively, with 14 bases between them. CDR3 sequence: CASSIRTAGQPQHF. Here the CDR3 DNA reads TGTGCCAGCAGTATCAGGACTGCGGGTCAGCCCCAGCATTTT.

V gene TRBV6-5 combines with J gene TRBJ2-3; 13 bases line up with TRBD2. Germline lookup yields CDR1 MNHEY and CDR2 SVGAGI. Trimming cost V 6 bases and J 4 bases; bases outside gene matches: 1. The CDR3 runs 14 residues. This CDR3 is CASRGLAGPDTQYF. CDR3 DNA: TGTGCCAGCAGGGGACTAGCGGGGCCAGATACGCAGTATTTT.

The chain is built from TRBV13 and TRBJ1-6; D gene unclear. The V gene lost 0 bases and the J gene lost 0 bases, with 6 bases spanning the gap. CDR1 is PRHDT and CDR2 is FYEKMQ in the germline V gene (reference sequence). CDR3 length equals 16 residues. CDR3 coding DNA: TGTGCCAGCAGCTTAGGAGGGAGCTCCTATAATTCACCCCTCCACTTT. Translation gives CASSLGGSSYNSPLHF.

With regard to this clone: Its ends do not fully match the called genes, so a read error is possible. The J gene is TRBJ2-1, the V gene TRBV12-5; D might be TRBD1 (5 bases). Germline lookup yields CDR1 LGHNT and CDR2 FRNRAP. The length of the CDR3 is 11 residues. The CDR3 bases are TGTGCTAGTGGCTCAGACAGAGCTGAGGTCTTC. Translating gives CASGSDRAEVF.

This rearrangement joins TRBV4-2 to TRBJ1-5; tentative D call: TRBD1 (5 bases). The length of the CDR3 is 15 residues. The V gene's germline CDR1 is LGHNA and CDR2 YNFKEQ. V was pared by 1 base and J by 4 bases, with 11 bases between. The CDR3 loop is CASSQVGEVNQPQHF. DNA for the CDR3: TGTGCCAGCAGCCAAGTGGGGGAGGTAAATCAGCCCCAGCATTTT.

V usage is TRBV6-5 and J usage is TRBJ2-2, with D perhaps matching TRBD2 (7 bases). The CDR3 is made up of 13 amino acids. Trimming took off 6 bases at V and 8 bases at J, with 13 bases between the two ends. Germline CDR1 is MNHEY and CDR2 is SVGAGI. The CDR3 coding sequence is TGTGCCAGCAGCCTCGCGGGGGCAGGGGAGCTGTTTTTT. Translating gives CASSLAGAGELFF.

This sequence joins TRBV11-2 and TRBJ1-6, with TRBD1 matching over 7 bases. This CDR3 contains 14 residues. CDR1 and CDR2 (germline): SGHAT, FQNNGV. Trimming removed 7 bases from V and 8 bases from J; junction bases left unmatched: 8. The DNA for the CDR3 is TGTGCCAGCACTCCCGACAGGGAGGATTCACCCCTCCACTTT. Its protein product is CASTPDREDSPLHF.

This rearrangement joins TRBV12-5 to TRBJ1-4; D may be TRBD1 (6 bases). Germline CDR1 reads LGHNT; CDR2 reads FRNRAP. The V end lost 3 bases, the J end lost 5 bases, and 10 bases lay between the germline ends. This CDR3 has 14 amino acids. CDR3 nucleotide sequence: TGTGCTAGTGGTTTCGGGGGCGGCAATGAAAAACTGTTTTTT. This gives the protein CASGFGGGNEKLFF.

The rearrangement links TRBV29-1 to TRBJ2-7; the D gene is possibly TRBD2 (6 bases). Germline V gene lookup returns CDR1 SQVTM and CDR2 ANQGSEA. This CDR3 has 14 amino acids. Trimming took off 5 bases at V and 2 bases at J, with 16 bases between the two ends. CDR3 DNA sequence: TGCAGCGTTTCCGGAGGGTTGGAGCCCTACGAGCAGTACTTC. Translated, it gives CSVSGGLEPYEQYF.

A word on this clone: In the same sample, other DNA sequences code for this CDR3. The chain has TRBV30 and TRBJ1-1; D might be TRBD1 (5 bases). The CDR3 loop spans 13 amino acids. V was cut by 0 bases and J by 5 bases, with 10 bases left in between. Looked up from germline, CDR1 is GTSNPN and CDR2 is SVGIG (reference sequence). The CDR3 protein is CAWSVRGGTEAFF. The CDR3 DNA is TGTGCCTGGAGTGTACGGGGGGGAACTGAAGCTTTCTTT.

The V gene is TRBV5-1, the J gene TRBJ2-7; D tentatively fits TRBD1 or TRBD2 (6 bases each). The V gene lost 2 bases and the J gene lost 5 bases, with 11 bases spanning the gap. The CDR3 consists of 13 residues. The germline gives CDR1 SGHRS, CDR2 YFSETQ. As DNA, the CDR3 is TGCGCCAGCAGCTTTGGAGGGGACAACGAGCAGTACTTC. Its protein is CASSFGGDNEQYF.

The V call is TRBV27, the J call TRBJ1-5; a weak D match, TRBD1 (5 bases). With 7 bases removed from V and 1 base from J, the gap between germline ends came to 14 bases. The CDR3 is 15 amino acids. Germline V gene lookup returns CDR1 MNHEY and CDR2 SMNVEV (reference sequence). The CDR3 nucleotides read TGTGCCAGCAAGCTCAGAGGGGCGAGCAATCAGCCCCAGCATTTT. Translating it yields CASKLRGASNQPQHF.

The CDR3 DNA reads TGTGCCAGCAGTGAAAGGCCAGGGGATGGCTACACCTTC. Translating gives CASSERPGDGYTF. This chain connects TRBV2 to TRBJ1-2; possible D gene TRBD1, 6 bases. V lost 2 bases, J lost 6 bases, and 10 bases lay in between. The CDR3 covers 13 residues. The V gene's germline CDR1 is SNHLY and CDR2 FYNNEI.

The table lists this clone with a count of one. The J gene is TRBJ1-6, the V gene TRBV19; D is undetermined. CDR3 size: 15 residues. Germline CDR1 LNHDA, CDR2 SQIVND (reference sequence). The V gene lost 3 bases and the J gene lost 4 bases, with 10 bases spanning the gap. CDR3 sequence (DNA): TGTGCCAGTAGTATCGCGGCCGTTTATAATTCACCCCTCCACTTT. It translates to CASSIAAVYNSPLHF.

CDR3 residues: CASSQQLLSANTEAFF. CDR3 DNA: TGCGCCAGCAGCCAACAACTATTGTCAGCTAACACTGAAGCTTTCTTT. The rearrangement uses TRBV4-3 and TRBJ1-1; D is undetermined. CDR1 and CDR2 (germline): LGHNA, YSLEER. Trimming stripped 2 bases from V and 2 bases from J, with 15 bases between. The CDR3 is made up of 16 amino acids.

This chain links TRBV29-1 with TRBJ2-3, with TRBD1 matching over 7 bases. Germline CDR1 and CDR2: SQVTM and ANQGSEA. J gave up 1 base and V 6 bases, and 1 base lay outside the gene matches. The length of the CDR3 is 12 residues. CDR3 nucleotide sequence: TGCAGCGTCCAGGGGGGCACAGATACGCAGTATTTT. Protein: CSVQGGTDTQYF.

This clone was seen just once. The genes are TRBV2 and TRBJ1-2, with 8 bases fitting TRBD1. The germline CDR1 and CDR2 sequences are SNHLY and FYNNEI. V gave up 7 bases and J gave up 4 bases; unmatched junction bases: 2. This CDR3 comprises 12 residues. As DNA, the CDR3 is TGTGCCAGCATACAGGGGGTCTATGGCTACACCTTC. Translation gives CASIQGVYGYTF.

This clone showed up just a few times. The rearrangement uses TRBV2 and TRBJ1-1, with D possibly being TRBD1 (5 bases). The germline V and J ends were trimmed by 6 bases and 3 bases, with 11 bases remaining between them. The germline V gene encodes CDR1 SNHLY and CDR2 FYNNEI. This CDR3 spans 13 amino acids. The CDR3 region has the DNA TGTGCCAGCAGGCCGGACACCTACACTGAAGCTTTCTTT. Translated, it gives CASRPDTYTEAFF.

This clone occurred a few times. The J gene is TRBJ1-1, the V gene TRBV20-1; no firm D call. In germline, CDR1 is DFQATT, CDR2 SNEGSKA (reference sequence). The length of the CDR3 is 11 residues. Trimming cost V 6 bases and J 1 base, with 6 bases left between them. DNA for the CDR3: TGCAGTGCCAGTACGAACACTGAAGCTTTCTTT. This gives the protein CSASTNTEAFF.